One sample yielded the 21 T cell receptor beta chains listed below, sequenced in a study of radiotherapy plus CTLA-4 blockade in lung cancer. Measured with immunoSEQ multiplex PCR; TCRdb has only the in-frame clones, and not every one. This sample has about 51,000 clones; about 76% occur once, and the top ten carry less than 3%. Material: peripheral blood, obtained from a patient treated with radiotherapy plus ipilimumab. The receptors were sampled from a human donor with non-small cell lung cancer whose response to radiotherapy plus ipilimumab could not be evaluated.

The CDR3 coding sequence is TGTGCCAGCAGTTTATTCTGGGGGCCGAACACTGAAGCTTTCTTT. Its translation: CASSLFWGPNTEAFF. This chain joins TRBV28 and TRBJ1-1; weak D call: TRBD1 (6 bases). Germline-derived CDR1 and CDR2 are MDHEN and SYDVKM. V was cut by 1 base and J by 1 base, with 10 bases left in between. The CDR3 has 15 residues.

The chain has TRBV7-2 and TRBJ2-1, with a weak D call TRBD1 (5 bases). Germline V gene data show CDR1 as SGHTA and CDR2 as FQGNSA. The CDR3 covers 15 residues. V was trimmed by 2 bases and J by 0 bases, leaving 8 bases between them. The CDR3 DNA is TGTGCCAGCAGCTTAAGGGGAAGCTCCTACAATGAGCAGTTCTTC. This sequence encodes CASSLRGSSYNEQFF.

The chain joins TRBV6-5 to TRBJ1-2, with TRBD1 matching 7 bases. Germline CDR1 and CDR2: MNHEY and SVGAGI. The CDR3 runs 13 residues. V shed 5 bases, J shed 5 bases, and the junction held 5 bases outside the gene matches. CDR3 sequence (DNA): TGTGCCAGCAGTGAGGGGGCTTGGTATGGCTACACCTTC. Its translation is CASSEGAWYGYTF.

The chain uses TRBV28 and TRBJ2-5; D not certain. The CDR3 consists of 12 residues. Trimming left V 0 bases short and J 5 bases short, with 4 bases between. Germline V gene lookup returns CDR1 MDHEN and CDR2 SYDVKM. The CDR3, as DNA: TGTGCCAGCAGTTTATGGGGCGAGACCCAGTACTTC. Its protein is CASSLWGETQYF.

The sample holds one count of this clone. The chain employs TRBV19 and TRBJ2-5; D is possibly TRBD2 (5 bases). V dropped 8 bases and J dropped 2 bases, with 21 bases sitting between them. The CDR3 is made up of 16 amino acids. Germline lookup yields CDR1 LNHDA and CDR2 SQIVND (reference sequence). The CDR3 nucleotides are TGTGCCAGTGCACCGGGATCCGGTGCGGTACAAGAGACCCAGTACTTC. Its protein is CASAPGSGAVQETQYF.

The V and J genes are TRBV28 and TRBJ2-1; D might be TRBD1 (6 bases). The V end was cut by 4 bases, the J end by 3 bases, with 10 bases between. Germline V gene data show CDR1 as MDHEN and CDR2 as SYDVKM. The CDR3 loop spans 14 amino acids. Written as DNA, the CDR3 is TGTGCCAGCAGTTACAGGGCCAGCTACAATGAGCAGTTCTTC. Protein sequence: CASSYRASYNEQFF.

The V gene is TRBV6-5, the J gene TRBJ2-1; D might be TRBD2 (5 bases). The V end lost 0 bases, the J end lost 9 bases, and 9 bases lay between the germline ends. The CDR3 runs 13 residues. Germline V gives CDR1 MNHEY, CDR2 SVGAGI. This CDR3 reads CASSYSPTIEQFF. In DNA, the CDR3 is TGTGCCAGCAGTTACTCCCCGACTATTGAGCAGTTCTTC.

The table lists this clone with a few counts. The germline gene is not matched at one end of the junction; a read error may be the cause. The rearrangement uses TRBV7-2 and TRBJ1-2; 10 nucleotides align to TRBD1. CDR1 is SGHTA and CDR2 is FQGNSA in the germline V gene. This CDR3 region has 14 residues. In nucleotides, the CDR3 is TGTGCCAGCAGCTTAGAACCGGGACAGGGGTCCCCGGGATTC. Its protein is CASSLEPGQGSPGF.

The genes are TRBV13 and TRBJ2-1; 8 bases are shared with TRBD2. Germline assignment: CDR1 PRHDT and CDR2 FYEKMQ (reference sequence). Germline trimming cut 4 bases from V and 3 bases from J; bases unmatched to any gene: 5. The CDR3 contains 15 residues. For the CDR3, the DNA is TGTGCCAGCAGCTCGGGACTAGGAGACTACAATGAGCAGTTCTTC. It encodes CASSSGLGDYNEQFF. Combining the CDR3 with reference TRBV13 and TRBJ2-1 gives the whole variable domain AAGVIQSPRHLIKEKRETATLKCYPIPRHDTVYWYQQGPGQDPQFLISFYEKMQSDKGSIPDRFSAQQFSDYHSELNMSSLELGDSALYFCASSSGLGDYNEQFFGPGTRLTVL.

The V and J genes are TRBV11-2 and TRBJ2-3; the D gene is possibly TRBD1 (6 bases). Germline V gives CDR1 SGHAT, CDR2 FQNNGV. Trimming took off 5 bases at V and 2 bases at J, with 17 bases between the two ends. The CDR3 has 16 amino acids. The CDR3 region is CASSLPGRGPTDTQYF. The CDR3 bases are TGTGCCAGCAGCCTCCCTGGCAGGGGCCCCACAGATACGCAGTATTTT.

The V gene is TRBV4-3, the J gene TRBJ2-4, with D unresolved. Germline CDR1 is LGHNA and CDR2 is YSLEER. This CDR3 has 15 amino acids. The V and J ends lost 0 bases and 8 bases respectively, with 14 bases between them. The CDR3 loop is CASSQDLSVGDIQYF. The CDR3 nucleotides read TGCGCCAGCAGCCAAGATCTGTCAGTCGGAGACATTCAGTACTTC.

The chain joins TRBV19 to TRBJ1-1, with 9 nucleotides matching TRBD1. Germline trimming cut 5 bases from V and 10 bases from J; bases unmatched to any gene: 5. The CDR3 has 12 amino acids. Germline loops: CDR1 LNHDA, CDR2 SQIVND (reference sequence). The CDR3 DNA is TGTGCCAGTAGTCACCGGACAGGGGCAGCTTTCTTT. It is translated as CASSHRTGAAFF.

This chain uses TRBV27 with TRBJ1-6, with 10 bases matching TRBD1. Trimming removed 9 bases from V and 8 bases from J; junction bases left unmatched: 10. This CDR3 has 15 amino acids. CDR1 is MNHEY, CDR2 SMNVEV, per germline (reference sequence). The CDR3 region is CASHPGTGEYSPLHF. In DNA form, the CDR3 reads TGTGCCAGTCATCCCGGGACAGGGGAATATTCACCCCTCCACTTT.

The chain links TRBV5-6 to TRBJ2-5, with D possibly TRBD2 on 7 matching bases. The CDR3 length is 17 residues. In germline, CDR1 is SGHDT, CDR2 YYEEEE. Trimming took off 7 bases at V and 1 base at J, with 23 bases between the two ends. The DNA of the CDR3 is TGTGCCAGCTCGGGGGGACACCCAATGTCGAGCCAAGAGACCCAGTACTTC. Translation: CASSGGHPMSSQETQYF.

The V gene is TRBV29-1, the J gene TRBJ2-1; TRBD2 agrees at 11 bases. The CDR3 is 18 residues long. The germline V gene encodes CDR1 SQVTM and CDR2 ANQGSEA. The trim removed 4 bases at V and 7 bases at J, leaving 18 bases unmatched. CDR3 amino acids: CSVGDRAGASGRRNEQFF. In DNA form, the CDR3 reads TGCAGCGTTGGGGACCGTGCTGGTGCTAGCGGGAGGAGGAATGAGCAGTTCTTC.

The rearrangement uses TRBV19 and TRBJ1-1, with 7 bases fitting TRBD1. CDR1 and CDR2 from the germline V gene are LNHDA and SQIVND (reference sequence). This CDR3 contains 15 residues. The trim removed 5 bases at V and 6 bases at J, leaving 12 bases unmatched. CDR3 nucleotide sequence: TGTGCCAGTAGTCCCAGGACAGGCCCCCTGGCTGAAGCTTTCTTT. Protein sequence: CASSPRTGPLAEAFF.

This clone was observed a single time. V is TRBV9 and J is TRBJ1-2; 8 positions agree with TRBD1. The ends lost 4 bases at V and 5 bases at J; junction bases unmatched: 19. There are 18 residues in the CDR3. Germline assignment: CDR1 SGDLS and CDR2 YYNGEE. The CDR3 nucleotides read TGTGCCAGCAGCCCAATATTCGCGGGGGGGACAGGTGGGTATGGCTACACCTTC. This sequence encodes CASSPIFAGGTGGYGYTF.

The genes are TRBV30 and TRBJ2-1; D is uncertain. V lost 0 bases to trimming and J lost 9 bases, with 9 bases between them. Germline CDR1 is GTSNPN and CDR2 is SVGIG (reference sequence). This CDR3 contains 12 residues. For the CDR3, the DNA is TGTGCCTGGAGTGTATTGAGGCTTGAGCAGTTCTTC. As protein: CAWSVLRLEQFF.

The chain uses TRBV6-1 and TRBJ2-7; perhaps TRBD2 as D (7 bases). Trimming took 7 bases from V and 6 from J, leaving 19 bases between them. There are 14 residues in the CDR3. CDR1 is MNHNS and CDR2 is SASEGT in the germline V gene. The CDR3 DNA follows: TGTGCCAGCACCCTGGTGGGGGGGCTCGTCGAGCAGTACTTC. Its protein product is CASTLVGGLVEQYF.

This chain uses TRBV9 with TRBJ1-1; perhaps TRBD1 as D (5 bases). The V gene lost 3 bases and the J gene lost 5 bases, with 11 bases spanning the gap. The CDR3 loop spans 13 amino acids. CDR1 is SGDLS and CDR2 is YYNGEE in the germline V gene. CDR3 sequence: CASSEPGGTEAFF. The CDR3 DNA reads TGTGCCAGCAGCGAGCCGGGGGGGACTGAAGCTTTCTTT.

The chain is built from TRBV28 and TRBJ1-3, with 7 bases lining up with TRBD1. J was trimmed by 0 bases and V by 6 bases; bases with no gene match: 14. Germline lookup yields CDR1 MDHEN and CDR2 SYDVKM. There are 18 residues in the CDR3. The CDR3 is CASSPIGTEIVSGNTIYF. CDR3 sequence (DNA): TGTGCCAGCAGCCCAATTGGGACAGAGATCGTCTCTGGAAACACCATATATTTT.